The present T cell receptor (beta chain) was sequenced within a study of beta chain features in type 1 diabetes. Study at large: Analysis included 100 million to 140 million sorted cells drawn from all samples. Overall study results and limits: There were fewer insertions and more deletions at the VDJ junctions of type 1 diabetes patients.

Purity (above 95%) was reached by all sorted populations. Every isolated RNA sample was fully reverse transcribed, so sequencing captured expressed TCRB transcripts. Measured with immunoSEQ multiplex PCR; TCRdb has only the in-frame clones, and not every one. The data hold around 290,000 clones, with approximately 8.1% observed a single time. Germline CDR1 and CDR2: MNHEY and SVGAGI. The CDR3 runs to 14 residues. The V end was cut by 2 bases, the J end by 2 bases, with 10 bases between. This clone appeared a few times. The antigen remains undetermined. The sample consisted of central memory CD4+ T cells from blood. The sequence was collected from a woman in her late teens or twenties in good health. The V call is TRBV6-5, the J call TRBJ2-7; no definite D call. The CDR3 bases are TGTGCCAGCAGTTACCGGCAGGCAGCCTACGAGCAGTACTTC. Its translation: CASSYRQAAYEQYF.